Presented here are 25 T cell receptor beta chains from one specimen sequenced in a study of cytomegalovirus exposure and HLA in healthy donors. It was with 60 Vbeta and 13 Jbeta primers that the PCR ran. TCRdb's copy holds only in-frame clones and misses some; the assay was immunoSEQ multiplex PCR. Listed are approximately 70,000 clones; over 4% falls within the top ten. The sequenced material came from PBMCs. The source is a woman in her 40s in good health and CMV-seropositive.

The chain is built from TRBV30 and TRBJ2-7, with D uncertain. The CDR3 runs 12 residues. Germline V gives CDR1 GTSNPN, CDR2 SVGIG (reference sequence). The ends were cut back, 1 base at V and 3 bases at J, with 7 bases in the middle. Here the CDR3 reads CAWSELGYEQYF. The CDR3, as DNA: TGTGCCTGGAGTGAACTCGGCTACGAGCAGTACTTC.

CDR3: CASSLSAGAYEQYF. As DNA, the CDR3 is TGTGCCAGCAGCTTATCGGCGGGGGCCTACGAGCAGTACTTC. V and J are TRBV11-3 and TRBJ2-7, with 7 nucleotides matching TRBD2. The CDR3 totals 14 residues. V shed 2 bases, J shed 2 bases, and the junction held 3 bases outside the gene matches. Germline V gene sequence: CDR1 SGHNT, CDR2 YENEEA.

The genes are TRBV6-6 and TRBJ1-2; D gene unclear. V gave up 0 bases and J gave up 3 bases, with 5 bases separating them. Germline CDR1 MNHNY, CDR2 SVGAGI (reference sequence). The CDR3 covers 13 residues. CDR3 loop: CASSYSPDYGYTF. The DNA for the CDR3 is TGTGCCAGCAGTTACTCTCCGGACTATGGCTACACCTTC.

V and J are TRBV11-2 and TRBJ2-7; a possible D gene is TRBD1 (6 bases). The CDR3 consists of 17 residues. From germline, CDR1 is SGHAT and CDR2 FQNNGV. Trimming shortened V by 5 bases and J by 7 bases, and 27 bases separated the two germline ends. The CDR3 loop is CASSPLLGNRVPLEQYF. The CDR3 DNA reads as TGTGCCAGCAGCCCACTCTTGGGGAACAGGGTCCCCTTAGAGCAGTACTTC.

V usage is TRBV11-1 and J usage is TRBJ2-5; 8 bases are shared with TRBD1. Trimming took 6 bases from V and 2 from J; bases not matched to a gene: 2. CDR1 is SGHAT and CDR2 is FQDESV in the germline V gene (reference sequence). The CDR3 has 13 amino acids. The CDR3 nucleotides are TGTGCCAGCAGTCGGACAGGGCAAGAGACCCAGTACTTC. This gives the protein CASSRTGQETQYF. The full variable domain, in which reference TRBV11-1 and TRBJ2-5 provide the parts outside the CDR3, is EAEVAQSPRYKITEKSQAVAFWCDPISGHATLYWYRQILGQGPELLVQFQDESVVDDSQLPKDRFSAERLKGVDSTLKIQPAELGDSAMYLCASSRTGQETQYFGPGTRLLVL.

The genes are TRBV6-5 and TRBJ2-3; 7 positions agree with TRBD2. Looked up from germline, CDR1 is MNHEY and CDR2 is SVGAGI. The CDR3 sequence is 14 residues long. The CDR3 coding sequence is TGTGCGTCCACGGCGGGAGAGGGCACAGATACGCAGTATTTT. Protein: CASTAGEGTDTQYF.

The J gene is TRBJ2-7, the V gene TRBV5-1; 7 nucleotides agree with TRBD2. The CDR3 totals 17 residues. The junction had 13 bases not matched to a gene; V was cut back by 4 bases and J by 0 bases. From germline, CDR1 is SGHRS and CDR2 YFSETQ. CDR3 protein: CASSPMRGSGDSYEQYF. As DNA, the CDR3 is TGCGCCAGCAGCCCCATGCGGGGAAGCGGGGACTCCTACGAGCAGTACTTC.

The rearrangement links TRBV29-1 to TRBJ2-5; the D gene is possibly TRBD1 (6 bases). There are 15 residues in the CDR3. Trimming took 0 bases from V and 3 from J, leaving 14 bases between them. From germline, CDR1 is SQVTM and CDR2 ANQGSEA. The CDR3 DNA reads TGCAGCGTTGAAGATCTCGGACAGCTAGAAGAGACCCAGTACTTC. As protein: CSVEDLGQLEETQYF.

CDR3 amino acids: CASSSLRVTTNEKLFF. The CDR3 DNA reads TGTGCCAGCAGCTCACTCCGGGTGACAACTAATGAAAAACTGTTTTTT. The chain carries TRBV5-6 and TRBJ1-4; no definite D call. V was shortened by 3 bases and J by 0 bases, with 12 bases between the two germline ends. The CDR3 sequence is 16 residues long. Germline loops: CDR1 SGHDT, CDR2 YYEEEE.

This chain's CDR3 is CASSPLGGSEDTQYF. The CDR3 nucleotides are TGTGCCAGCAGCCCCCTCGGCGGGAGTGAAGATACGCAGTATTTT. The chain carries TRBV7-3 and TRBJ2-3; 7 positions match TRBD2. CDR3 size: 15 residues. V shed 5 bases, J shed 5 bases, and the junction held 10 bases outside the gene matches. Germline assignment: CDR1 SGHTA and CDR2 FQGTGA.

The chain links TRBV19 to TRBJ2-1; 7 positions agree with TRBD1. Germline CDR1 is LNHDA and CDR2 is SQIVND (reference sequence). The V gene end was trimmed by 4 bases and the J gene end by 2 bases; junction bases not matched to a gene: 8. The CDR3 is made up of 16 amino acids. For the CDR3, the DNA is TGTGCCAGTAGTAGAGAGGGGGCCACCCCCTACAATGAGCAGTTCTTC. This gives the protein CASSREGATPYNEQFF. The full variable domain, in which reference TRBV19 and TRBJ2-1 provide the parts outside the CDR3, is DGGITQSPKYLFRKEGQNVTLSCEQNLNHDAMYWYRQDPGQGLRLIYYSQIVNDFQKGDIAEGYSVSREKKESFPLTVTSAQKNPTAFYLCASSREGATPYNEQFFGPGTRLTVL.

The V and J genes are TRBV7-3 and TRBJ1-1; D not resolved. The CDR3 totals 18 residues. V was trimmed by 1 base and J by 0 bases, leaving 18 bases between them. Looked up from germline, CDR1 is SGHTA and CDR2 is FQGTGA. The CDR3 reads CASSLNGGVSSLNTEAFF. CDR3 DNA: TGTGCCAGCAGCTTAAATGGAGGAGTAAGTAGCTTGAACACTGAAGCTTTCTTT.

The chain carries TRBV5-6 and TRBJ1-5, with 7 bases lining up with TRBD1. V shed 0 bases and J 5 bases; nucleotides not matched to a gene: 2. Germline V CDR1 and CDR2: SGHDT, YYEEEE. This CDR3 is built from 14 residues. The CDR3 is CASSLGGGDQPQHF. For the CDR3, the DNA is TGTGCCAGCAGCTTGGGAGGGGGCGATCAGCCCCAGCATTTT.

The CDR3 is CASRRGQRETQYF. CDR3 DNA sequence: TGCGCCAGCAGGCGAGGGCAACGAGAGACCCAGTACTTC. The chain has TRBV5-1 and TRBJ2-5; D perhaps matches TRBD2 (5 bases). There are 13 residues in the CDR3. In germline, CDR1 is SGHRS, CDR2 YFSETQ. The V and J ends lost 5 bases and 4 bases respectively, with 12 bases between them.

The chain has TRBV6-1 and TRBJ2-1, with 11 bases identical to TRBD2. Germline CDR1 MNHNS, CDR2 SASEGT. V was clipped by 3 bases and J by 1 base; unmatched bases: 2. The CDR3 runs 16 residues. The CDR3 sequence: CASSDLAGGSYNEQFF. CDR3 nucleotide sequence: TGTGCCAGCAGTGACCTAGCGGGGGGTTCCTACAATGAGCAGTTCTTC.

The chain recombines TRBV2 with TRBJ1-2; 9 nucleotides align to TRBD1. V shed 4 bases, J shed 3 bases, and the junction held 9 bases outside the gene matches. Germline CDR1 and CDR2: SNHLY and FYNNEI. The CDR3 loop spans 16 amino acids. CDR3 sequence reads: CASSGIDRGGYYGYTF. DNA for the CDR3: TGTGCCAGCAGTGGGATAGACAGGGGGGGATACTATGGCTACACCTTC.

The rearrangement links TRBV15 to TRBJ1-4, with D unclear. The CDR3 covers 15 residues. The germline V gene encodes CDR1 LNHNV and CDR2 YYDKDF (reference sequence). Trimming took 0 bases from V and 8 from J, leaving 13 bases between them. The DNA for the CDR3 is TGTGCCACCAGCAGAGATCTACGGGGAGGAGAAAAACTGTTTTTT. Residues: CATSRDLRGGEKLFF.

The rearrangement links TRBV27 to TRBJ1-3, with D unclear. Germline CDR1 reads MNHEY; CDR2 reads SMNVEV (reference sequence). V lost 0 bases and J lost 0, with 6 bases in between. CDR3 length: 15 residues. CDR3 in DNA: TGTGCCAGCAGTTTATCGCGCGACTCTGGAAACACCATATATTTT. Translated, it gives CASSLSRDSGNTIYF.

The chain couples TRBV9 to TRBJ2-2, with D unclear. V was trimmed by 4 bases and J by 3 bases, leaving 10 bases between them. This CDR3 has 14 residues. Germline V CDR1 and CDR2: SGDLS, YYNGEE. The CDR3 DNA sequence: TGTGCCAGCAGCTCCCGAGTGGACACCGGGGAGCTGTTTTTT. Amino acids: CASSSRVDTGELFF.

The genes are TRBV29-1 and TRBJ2-3, with 10 nucleotides matching TRBD2. Germline lookup yields CDR1 SQVTM and CDR2 ANQGSEA. Trimming cost V 3 bases and J 1 base; bases outside gene matches: 4. The CDR3 loop spans 15 amino acids. The CDR3 region has the DNA TGCAGCGTTGATTACCTAGCGGGAGGCACAGATACGCAGTATTTT. Residues: CSVDYLAGGTDTQYF.

This rearrangement joins TRBV7-2 to TRBJ2-7, with D maybe TRBD1 (6 bases). V lost 4 bases and J 0 bases, leaving 16 bases between the germline ends. CDR3 length equals 16 residues. The germline V gene encodes CDR1 SGHTA and CDR2 FQGNSA. CDR3 protein: CASSSLGLTGSYEQYF. The CDR3 coding sequence is TGTGCCAGCAGCTCGTTAGGATTGACAGGCTCCTACGAGCAGTACTTC.

The chain joins TRBV28 to TRBJ2-7; 8 bases fit TRBD1. The CDR3 extends over 16 amino acids. Trimming removed 4 bases from V and 6 bases from J; junction bases left unmatched: 14. CDR1 is MDHEN, CDR2 SYDVKM, per germline. For the CDR3, the DNA is TGTGCCAGCAGTTCCCCTTCCGGGACAGGTGGGGGCGAGCAGTACTTC. This encodes CASSSPSGTGGGEQYF.

The genes are TRBV11-2 and TRBJ2-6; no reliable D call. The CDR3 runs 17 residues. CDR1 is SGHAT and CDR2 is FQNNGV in the germline V gene. Deletions cut 2 bases from V and 0 bases from J, with 11 bases between. CDR3 nucleotide sequence: TGTGCCAGCAGCTTAACTGTCCCGTTCTCTGGGGCCAACGTCCTGACTTTC. Translated, it gives CASSLTVPFSGANVLTF.

V gene TRBV6-5 combines with J gene TRBJ1-5; 7 nucleotides agree with TRBD1. The ends lost 6 bases at V and 1 base at J; junction bases unmatched: 6. The CDR3 runs to 15 residues. Germline CDR1 MNHEY, CDR2 SVGAGI. The CDR3 reads CASRFKQGSNQPQHF. The CDR3 DNA is TGTGCCAGCAGGTTTAAACAGGGGAGCAATCAGCCCCAGCATTTT.

The chain recombines TRBV7-3 with TRBJ1-1, with no clear D. V was shortened by 5 bases and J by 4 bases, with 11 bases between the two germline ends. CDR3 length: 13 residues. CDR1 is SGHTA and CDR2 is FQGTGA in the germline V gene. CDR3 loop: CASSLRRGTEAFF. In nucleotides, the CDR3 is TGTGCCAGCAGCCTTCGCCGGGGCACTGAAGCTTTCTTT.